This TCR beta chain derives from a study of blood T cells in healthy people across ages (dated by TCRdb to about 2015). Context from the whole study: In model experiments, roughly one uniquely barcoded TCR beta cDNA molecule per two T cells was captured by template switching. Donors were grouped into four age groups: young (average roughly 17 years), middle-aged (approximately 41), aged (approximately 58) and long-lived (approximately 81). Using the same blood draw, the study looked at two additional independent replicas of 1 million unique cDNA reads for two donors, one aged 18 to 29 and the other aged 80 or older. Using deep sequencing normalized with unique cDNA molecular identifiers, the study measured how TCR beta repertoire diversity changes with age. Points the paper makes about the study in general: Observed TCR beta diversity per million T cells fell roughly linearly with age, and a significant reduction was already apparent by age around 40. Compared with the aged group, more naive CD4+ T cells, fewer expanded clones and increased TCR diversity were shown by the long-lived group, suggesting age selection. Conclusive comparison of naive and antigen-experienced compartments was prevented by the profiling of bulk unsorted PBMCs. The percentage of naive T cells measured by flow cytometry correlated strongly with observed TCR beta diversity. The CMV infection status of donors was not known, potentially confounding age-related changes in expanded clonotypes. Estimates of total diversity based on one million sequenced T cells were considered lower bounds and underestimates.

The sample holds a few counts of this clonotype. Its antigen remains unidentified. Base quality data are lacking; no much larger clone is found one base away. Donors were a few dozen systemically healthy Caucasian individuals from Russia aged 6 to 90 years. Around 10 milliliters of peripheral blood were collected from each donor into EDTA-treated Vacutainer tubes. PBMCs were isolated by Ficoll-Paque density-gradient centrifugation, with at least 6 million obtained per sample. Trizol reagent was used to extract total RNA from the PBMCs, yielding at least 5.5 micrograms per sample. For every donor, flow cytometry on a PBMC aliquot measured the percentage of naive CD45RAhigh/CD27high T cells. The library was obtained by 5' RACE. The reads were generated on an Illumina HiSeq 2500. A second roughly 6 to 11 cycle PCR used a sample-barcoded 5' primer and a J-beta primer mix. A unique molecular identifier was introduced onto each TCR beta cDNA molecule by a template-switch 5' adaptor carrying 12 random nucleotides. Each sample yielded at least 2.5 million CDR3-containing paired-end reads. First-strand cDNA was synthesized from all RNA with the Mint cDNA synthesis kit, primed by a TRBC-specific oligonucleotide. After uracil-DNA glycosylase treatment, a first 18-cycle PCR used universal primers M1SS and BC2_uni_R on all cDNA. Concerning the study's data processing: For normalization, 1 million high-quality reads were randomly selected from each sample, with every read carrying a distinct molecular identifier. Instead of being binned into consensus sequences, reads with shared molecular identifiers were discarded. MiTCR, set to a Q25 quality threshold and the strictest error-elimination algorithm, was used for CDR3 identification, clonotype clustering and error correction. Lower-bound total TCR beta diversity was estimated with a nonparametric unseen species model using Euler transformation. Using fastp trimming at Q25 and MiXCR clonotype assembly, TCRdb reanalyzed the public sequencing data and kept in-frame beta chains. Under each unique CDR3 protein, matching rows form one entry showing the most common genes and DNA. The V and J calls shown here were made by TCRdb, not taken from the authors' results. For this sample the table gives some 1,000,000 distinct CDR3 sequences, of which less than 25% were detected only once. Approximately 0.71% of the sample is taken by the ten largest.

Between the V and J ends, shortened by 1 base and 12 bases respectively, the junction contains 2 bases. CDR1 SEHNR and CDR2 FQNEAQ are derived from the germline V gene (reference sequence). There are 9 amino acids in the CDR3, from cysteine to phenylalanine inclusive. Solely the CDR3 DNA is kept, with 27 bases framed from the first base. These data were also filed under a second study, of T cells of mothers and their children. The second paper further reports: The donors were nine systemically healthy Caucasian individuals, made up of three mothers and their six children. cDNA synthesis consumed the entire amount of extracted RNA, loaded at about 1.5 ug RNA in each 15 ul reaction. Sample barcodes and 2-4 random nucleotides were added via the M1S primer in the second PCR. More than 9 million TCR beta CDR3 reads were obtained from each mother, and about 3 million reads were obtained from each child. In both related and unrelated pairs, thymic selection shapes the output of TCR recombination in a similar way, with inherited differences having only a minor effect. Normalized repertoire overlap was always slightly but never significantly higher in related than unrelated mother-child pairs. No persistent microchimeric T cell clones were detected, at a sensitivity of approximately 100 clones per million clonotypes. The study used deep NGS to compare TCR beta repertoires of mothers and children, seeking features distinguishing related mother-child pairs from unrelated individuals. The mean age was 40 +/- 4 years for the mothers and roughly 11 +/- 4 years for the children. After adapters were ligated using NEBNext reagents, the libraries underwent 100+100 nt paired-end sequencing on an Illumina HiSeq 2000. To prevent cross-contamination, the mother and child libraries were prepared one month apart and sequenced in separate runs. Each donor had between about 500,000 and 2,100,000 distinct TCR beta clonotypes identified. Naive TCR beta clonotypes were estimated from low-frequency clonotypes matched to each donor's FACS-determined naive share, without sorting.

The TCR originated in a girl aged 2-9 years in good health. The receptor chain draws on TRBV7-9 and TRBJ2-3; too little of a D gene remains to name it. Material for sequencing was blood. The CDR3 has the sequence CASSLVQYF. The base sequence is TGTGCCAGCAGCTTAGTTCAGTATTTT.